These 14 T cell receptor beta chains were all obtained from the same sample, sequenced in a study of identical twins. Using its own MiXCR run on the 5' RACE reads, TCRdb lists one record per CDR3 protein. The sample carries approximately 1.8 million distinct CDR3 sequences, about 30% recorded once. The sequenced material came from cord blood. These receptors were taken from a newborn girl in good health.

This clonotype was recorded many times. The rearrangement joins TRBV9 to TRBJ2-3; the D is unclear. Germline V CDR1 and CDR2: SGDLS, YYNGEE. The CDR3 extends over 14 amino acids. V lost 0 bases, J lost 0 bases, and 5 bases lay in between. Written as DNA, the CDR3 is TGTGCCAGCAGCGTAGAGCCTAGCACAGATACGCAGTATTTT. It yields the protein CASSVEPSTDTQYF.

This chain uses TRBV7-2 with TRBJ2-7; 8 bases map to TRBD2. Germline CDR1 and CDR2: SGHTA and FQGNSA. The V gene end was trimmed by 2 bases and the J gene end by 0 bases; junction bases not matched to a gene: 3. This CDR3 comprises 15 residues. CDR3 DNA sequence: TGTGCCAGCAGCTTAAGGACTAGCTACTCCTACGAGCAGTACTTC. Residues: CASSLRTSYSYEQYF.

The V call is TRBV20-1, the J call TRBJ2-7; unclear D gene. The CDR3 extends over 15 amino acids. The V gene lost 3 bases and the J gene lost 3 bases, with 18 bases spanning the gap. Germline V lookup: CDR1 DFQATT, CDR2 SNEGSKA (reference sequence). The CDR3 loop is CSARRRGREDYEQYF. The CDR3 coding sequence is TGCAGTGCTAGGCGACGCGGACGAGAAGACTACGAGCAGTACTTC.

The chain uses TRBV25-1 and TRBJ2-7; tentatively, D is TRBD1 (5 bases). Germline CDR1 is MGHDK and CDR2 is SYGVNS. The CDR3 length is 12 residues. Trimming took off 6 bases at V and 4 bases at J, with 10 bases between the two ends. The CDR3, as DNA: TGTGCCAGCAGCAGGGTGTATTACGAGCAGTACTTC. The encoded protein is CASSRVYYEQYF.

The V call is TRBV5-1, the J call TRBJ2-1; perhaps TRBD2 as D (6 bases). Germline CDR1 and CDR2: SGHRS and YFSETQ. Trimming removed 4 bases from V and 8 bases from J, with 19 bases in between. The CDR3 contains 15 residues. In DNA form, the CDR3 reads TGCGCCAGCAGCACCATGAGGCCAACGGGGGATGAGCAGTTCTTC. It codes for CASSTMRPTGDEQFF.

This clonotype was observed at least ten times. In DNA form, the CDR3 reads TGTGCCAGCAGTTTTGGCACCCCCTACGAGCAGTACTTC. This codes for CASSFGTPYEQYF. The gene calls are TRBV27 and TRBJ2-7; D not resolved. CDR3 length: 13 residues. V dropped 3 bases and J dropped 2 bases, with 8 bases sitting between them. The germline V gene encodes CDR1 MNHEY and CDR2 SMNVEV (reference sequence).

The chain has TRBV5-6 and TRBJ1-6, with TRBD1 matching 8 bases. The CDR3 is made up of 14 amino acids. Trimming cost V 1 base and J 10 bases; bases outside gene matches: 4. The germline V gene encodes CDR1 SGHDT and CDR2 YYEEEE. Here the CDR3 reads CASSLQGAGSPLHF. In DNA form, the CDR3 reads TGTGCCAGCAGCTTGCAGGGGGCAGGGTCACCCCTCCACTTT. Supplemented by reference TRBV5-6 and TRBJ1-6, the full variable domain reads DAGVTQSPTHLIKTRGQQVTLRCSPKSGHDTVSWYQQALGQGPQFIFQYYEEEERQRGNFPDRFSGHQFPNYSSELNVNALLLGDSALYLCASSLQGAGSPLHFGNGTRLTVT.

This clonotype has only a few counts. The chain employs TRBV2 and TRBJ2-5; possible D gene TRBD2, 5 bases. CDR3 length: 14 amino acids. Germline CDR1 and CDR2: SNHLY and FYNNEI. V dropped 2 bases and J dropped 1 base, with 8 bases sitting between them. The CDR3 protein is CASSEREFQETQYF. The CDR3 DNA is TGTGCCAGCAGTGAAAGGGAGTTCCAAGAGACCCAGTACTTC.

CDR3 coding DNA: TGTGCCAGCAGCTTTGCTTCACTCGACTCCTACGAGCAGTACTTC. This encodes CASSFASLDSYEQYF. This rearrangement joins TRBV7-8 to TRBJ2-7; D ambiguous. CDR1 and CDR2 (germline): SGHVS, FQNEAQ. V was trimmed by 3 bases and J by 0 bases, leaving 12 bases between them. There are 15 residues in the CDR3.

In its sample, this clonotype was seen a few times. This chain joins TRBV9 and TRBJ2-2; D gene uncertain. This CDR3 has 17 residues. Trimming pared 4 bases from V and 6 bases from J, leaving 22 bases between. CDR1 and CDR2 from the germline V gene are SGDLS and YYNGEE. The CDR3 DNA reads as TGTGCCAGCAGCCTCACCCGGTCGAAACCCGGGCCCGGGGAGCTGTTTTTT. It codes for CASSLTRSKPGPGELFF.

This clonotype was found many times. The chain joins TRBV4-2 to TRBJ2-1; possibly TRBD2 for D (5 bases). This CDR3 region has 15 residues. Trimming took off 3 bases at V and 4 bases at J, with 13 bases between the two ends. Germline V CDR1 and CDR2: LGHNA, YNFKEQ. The CDR3 sequence: CASSQSRVLYNEQFF. CDR3 bases: TGTGCCAGCAGCCAGTCGCGGGTCCTATACAATGAGCAGTTCTTC.

This clonotype was counted a few times. The chain carries TRBV25-1 and TRBJ2-3; D might be TRBD2 (5 bases). The germline V gene encodes CDR1 MGHDK and CDR2 SYGVNS. CDR3 length: 17 amino acids. Trimming pared 1 base from V and 3 bases from J, leaving 17 bases between. The CDR3 reads CASSESRPSPRTDTQYF. The CDR3 DNA reads TGTGCCAGCAGTGAATCCCGTCCTAGCCCAAGGACAGATACGCAGTATTTT.

This clonotype was recorded a few times. The V gene is TRBV6-1, the J gene TRBJ1-1; TRBD1 might be the D (5 bases). V was shortened by 8 bases and J by 1 base, with 8 bases between the two germline ends. The germline V gene encodes CDR1 MNHNS and CDR2 SASEGT. CDR3 length: 12 amino acids. The CDR3 reads CASGHTNTEAFF. The CDR3 DNA sequence: TGTGCCAGCGGACACACGAACACTGAAGCTTTCTTT.

The CDR3 loop reads CSAGRFPLWAGGDNEQFF. CDR3 nucleotides: TGCAGTGCTGGGCGTTTCCCCCTTTGGGCGGGAGGGGACAATGAGCAGTTCTTC. The V call is TRBV20-1, the J call TRBJ2-1; 9 bases map to TRBD2. J was trimmed by 5 bases and V by 5 bases; bases with no gene match: 19. Germline V gene data show CDR1 as DFQATT and CDR2 as SNEGSKA (reference sequence). This CDR3 is built from 18 residues.